This is a list of T cell receptor beta chains from one sample in a study of blood T cell repertoires in COVID-19. The repertoire was sequenced with immunoSEQ multiplex PCR; TCRdb's copy has only in-frame clones and lacks some. This table has about 91,000 clones, around 80% appearing once. Sequencing was performed on peripheral blood. Source of these receptors: an older man with acute or convalescent COVID-19. Each CDR3 is given with its conserved first and last residue. Fields, in order: D gene, J gene, clone size, V gene, CDR3 protein. The D gene is left open where the match is weak. Size is omitted from some rows. Given values are once, few, many or a class for expanded clones.

D gene: TRBD1
J gene: TRBJ2-5
clone size: NA
V gene: TRBV14
CDR3 protein: CASSHQATGGRETQYF

D gene: TRBD1
J gene: TRBJ1-2
clone size: NA
V gene: TRBV5-1
CDR3 protein: CASSEPGTGYGYTF

D gene: TRBD1
J gene: TRBJ1-2
clone size: once
V gene: TRBV13
CDR3 protein: CASSSQGVNYGYTF

D gene: TRBD1
J gene: TRBJ1-6
clone size: NA
V gene: TRBV27
CDR3 protein: CASISDRGYRRGSPLHF

D gene: NA
J gene: TRBJ2-7
clone size: NA
V gene: TRBV10-3
CDR3 protein: CAISETGGAYEQYF

D gene: NA
J gene: TRBJ2-2
clone size: once
V gene: TRBV7-2
CDR3 protein: CASSLAYGTGELFF

D gene: NA
J gene: TRBJ1-1
clone size: NA
V gene: TRBV5-6
CDR3 protein: CASSLDQGPEAFF

D gene: TRBD1
J gene: TRBJ1-2
clone size: NA
V gene: TRBV6-5
CDR3 protein: CASRPGQGAYGYTF

D gene: NA
J gene: TRBJ2-3
clone size: NA
V gene: TRBV2
CDR3 protein: CASSEYTTQYF

D gene: NA
J gene: TRBJ1-5
clone size: NA
V gene: TRBV19
CDR3 protein: CASSIVSTDHQPQHF

D gene: TRBD2
J gene: TRBJ2-5
clone size: NA
V gene: TRBV15
CDR3 protein: CATSSPSGGVVFQETQYF

D gene: NA
J gene: TRBJ2-1
clone size: NA
V gene: TRBV18
CDR3 protein: CASSPPGRFDEQFF

D gene: NA
J gene: TRBJ1-2
clone size: NA
V gene: TRBV5-1
CDR3 protein: CASTLQPGVNYGYTF

D gene: NA
J gene: TRBJ1-1
clone size: few
V gene: TRBV5-1
CDR3 protein: CASSLDGGNTEAFF

D gene: TRBD1
J gene: TRBJ2-4
clone size: NA
V gene: TRBV14
CDR3 protein: CASSPGTGYDLFKNIQYF

D gene: NA
J gene: TRBJ1-3
clone size: NA
V gene: TRBV9
CDR3 protein: CASSVDPGSWGNTIYF

D gene: NA
J gene: TRBJ2-5
clone size: once
V gene: TRBV24-1
CDR3 protein: CATSDPGAPGGETQYF

D gene: NA
J gene: TRBJ1-1
clone size: NA
V gene: TRBV15
CDR3 protein: CATSGGERTTDEAFF

D gene: NA
J gene: TRBJ1-2
clone size: NA
V gene: TRBV6-4
CDR3 protein: CASSDSGTQGHGYTF

D gene: TRBD2
J gene: TRBJ2-3
clone size: few
V gene: TRBV5-6
CDR3 protein: CASSLRYSGRPTSTDTQYF

D gene: NA
J gene: TRBJ1-2
clone size: once
V gene: TRBV12-2
CDR3 protein: CASRLEWTGVYGYTF

D gene: NA
J gene: TRBJ1-5
clone size: NA
V gene: TRBV2
CDR3 protein: CASSGSLGSNQPQHF

D gene: NA
J gene: TRBJ1-5
clone size: NA
V gene: TRBV7-2
CDR3 protein: CASSLSDSWNQPQHF

D gene: NA
J gene: TRBJ1-1
clone size: NA
V gene: TRBV2
CDR3 protein: CASNSVLNTEAFF

D gene: NA
J gene: TRBJ2-1
clone size: NA
V gene: TRBV6-5
CDR3 protein: CASSTSGQGNEQFF

D gene: TRBD1
J gene: TRBJ1-5
clone size: NA
V gene: TRBV18
CDR3 protein: CASSETGAYQPQHF

D gene: TRBD1
J gene: TRBJ2-5
clone size: NA
V gene: TRBV28
CDR3 protein: CASRSDRGETQYF

D gene: TRBD1
J gene: TRBJ2-6
clone size: few
V gene: TRBV9
CDR3 protein: CASSAGQGISGANVLTF

D gene: TRBD1
J gene: TRBJ1-2
clone size: NA
V gene: TRBV24-1
CDR3 protein: CATSDRGQGTNYGYTF

D gene: TRBD1
J gene: TRBJ1-2
clone size: NA
V gene: TRBV24-1
CDR3 protein: CATSDLTGQGVYGYTF

D gene: NA
J gene: TRBJ1-2
clone size: NA
V gene: TRBV9
CDR3 protein: CASSVEAGNNYGYTF

D gene: TRBD2
J gene: TRBJ2-3
clone size: few
V gene: TRBV9
CDR3 protein: CASSVEAGGTDTQYF

D gene: TRBD1
J gene: TRBJ2-2
clone size: NA
V gene: TRBV27
CDR3 protein: CASSKDRGAGELFF

D gene: TRBD2
J gene: TRBJ2-1
clone size: NA
V gene: TRBV5-8
CDR3 protein: CASSTTSGGSSYNEQFF

D gene: TRBD2
J gene: TRBJ2-1
clone size: NA
V gene: TRBV6-5
CDR3 protein: CASALGASGGDEQFF

D gene: NA
J gene: TRBJ1-5
clone size: NA
V gene: TRBV6-5
CDR3 protein: CASSYGSDWQPQHF

D gene: TRBD2
J gene: TRBJ2-1
clone size: NA
V gene: TRBV4-2
CDR3 protein: CASSQDTSAKNNEQFF

D gene: NA
J gene: TRBJ2-3
clone size: NA
V gene: TRBV9
CDR3 protein: CASSVAGHPPTDTQYF

D gene: NA
J gene: TRBJ1-4
clone size: NA
V gene: TRBV27
CDR3 protein: CASSPLELIDEKLFF

D gene: NA
J gene: TRBJ2-2
clone size: NA
V gene: TRBV27
CDR3 protein: CASSFGLVGELFF

D gene: NA
J gene: TRBJ1-1
clone size: NA
V gene: TRBV19
CDR3 protein: CASSIPQGMNTEAFF

D gene: NA
J gene: TRBJ2-3
clone size: few
V gene: TRBV18
CDR3 protein: CASSPPGIRTDTQYF

D gene: NA
J gene: TRBJ1-4
clone size: once
V gene: TRBV7-9
CDR3 protein: CASSPQGRGRHEKLFF

D gene: TRBD1
J gene: TRBJ1-1
clone size: NA
V gene: TRBV5-7
CDR3 protein: CASSLDQGDTEAFF

D gene: NA
J gene: TRBJ1-4
clone size: NA
V gene: TRBV19
CDR3 protein: CASTHRVFEKLFF

D gene: NA
J gene: TRBJ2-7
clone size: medium-sized
V gene: TRBV11-1
CDR3 protein: CASSLAGSGEQYF

D gene: NA
J gene: TRBJ1-1
clone size: NA
V gene: TRBV7-8
CDR3 protein: CASSPRGMNTEAFF

D gene: NA
J gene: TRBJ1-6
clone size: NA
V gene: TRBV7-2
CDR3 protein: CASSSDRSDSPLHF

D gene: NA
J gene: TRBJ1-1
clone size: NA
V gene: TRBV29-1
CDR3 protein: CSVEGPGFDTEAFF

D gene: NA
J gene: TRBJ2-1
clone size: NA
V gene: TRBV3-1/TRBV3-2
CDR3 protein: CASSQGSYNEQFF

D gene: NA
J gene: TRBJ2-2
clone size: NA
V gene: TRBV7-3
CDR3 protein: CASSSSNTGELFF

D gene: NA
J gene: TRBJ1-6
clone size: NA
V gene: TRBV2
CDR3 protein: CASSEGRALNNSPLHF

D gene: NA
J gene: TRBJ1-2
clone size: few
V gene: TRBV6-1
CDR3 protein: CASSEPDYGYTF

D gene: TRBD1
J gene: TRBJ2-2
clone size: NA
V gene: TRBV12-3/TRBV12-4
CDR3 protein: CASSDRGTGELFF

D gene: TRBD1
J gene: TRBJ2-5
clone size: NA
V gene: TRBV7-9
CDR3 protein: CASSYLGQNKETQYF

D gene: TRBD1
J gene: TRBJ1-2
clone size: NA
V gene: TRBV7-9
CDR3 protein: CASSLAPGQGFGYTF

D gene: TRBD2
J gene: TRBJ2-5
clone size: NA
V gene: TRBV24-1
CDR3 protein: CATSEALAGGKETQYF